A selection of T cell receptor beta chains follows, all from one sample in a study of T cells in Graves' hyperthyroidism and ophthalmopathy. In TCRdb, the multiplex PCR reads were re-called with MiXCR into one record per CDR3 protein. Here the sample spans about 710,000 distinct CDR3 sequences, around 15% being singletons. Material for sequencing was blood. These TCRs come from a man younger than 30 with Graves' hyperthyroidism. Each CDR3 is given with its conserved first and last residue. The D gene is left open where the match is weak. The size entry is marked missing in some rows and otherwise reads once, few, many or a size class.

d_gene,j_gene,abundance,v_gene,CDR3aa,CDR3nt
-,TRBJ1-3,-,TRBV20-1,CSAARMGAGSGNTIYF,TGCAGTGCTGCCCGGATGGGTGCAGGCTCTGGAAACACCATATATTTT
TRBD2,TRBJ2-1,-,TRBV28,CASSFLRTSGWNHEQFF,TGTGCCAGCAGTTTTCTGCGGACTAGCGGGTGGAACCATGAGCAGTTCTTC
TRBD1,TRBJ2-7,-,TRBV18,CASSPRSTGDYEQYF,TGTGCCAGCTCACCTCGATCGACAGGGGACTACGAGCAGTACTTC
-,TRBJ2-5,many,TRBV7-2,CASSLEYLETQYF,TGTGCCAGCAGCTTAGAGTATCTTGAGACCCAGTACTTC
-,TRBJ2-7,few,TRBV28,CASSPPYLYTYEQYF,TGTGCCAGCAGTCCACCGTACTTATACACCTACGAGCAGTACTTC
TRBD1,TRBJ2-1,many,TRBV11-2,CASTPGGAGREQFF,TGTGCCAGCACCCCAGGGGGCGCCGGGCGTGAGCAGTTCTTC
-,TRBJ2-1,few,TRBV12-3/TRBV12-4,CASSLPRTDGDEQFF,TGTGCCAGCAGTTTACCCCGGACGGATGGAGATGAGCAGTTCTTC
-,TRBJ1-1,-,TRBV28,CASSLNGIRTEAFF,TGTGCCAGCAGTTTAAACGGGATCCGGACTGAAGCTTTCTTT
-,TRBJ2-7,many,TRBV12-3/TRBV12-4,CASSLQGMDREQYF,TGTGCCAGCAGTCTCCAGGGTATGGATCGCGAGCAGTACTTC
-,TRBJ1-6,-,TRBV27,CASSSLVSGRSPLHF,TGTGCCAGCAGTTCCCTAGTCTCAGGAAGGTCACCCCTCCACTTT
-,TRBJ2-7,many,TRBV2,CACHGGPGDEQYF,TGTGCCTGCCACGGTGGGCCGGGGGACGAGCAGTACTTC
-,TRBJ2-1,many,TRBV28,CASSISQRLTYNEQFF,TGTGCCAGCTCCATTAGCCAGCGCCTGACCTACAATGAGCAGTTCTTC
-,TRBJ2-2,few,TRBV5-6,CASSRGYTNTGELFF,TGTGCCAGCAGTCGGGGATACACGAACACCGGGGAGCTGTTTTTT
-,TRBJ2-1,many,TRBV11-2,CASSWGGTASNEQFF,TGTGCCAGCAGCTGGGGGGGGACAGCAAGCAATGAGCAGTTCTTC
-,TRBJ1-1,many,TRBV5-1,CASSLVAGENTEAFF,TGCGCCAGCAGCTTGGTAGCAGGGGAGAACACTGAAGCTTTCTTT
TRBD1,TRBJ2-3,few,TRBV20-1,CSATGDPSTDTQYF,TGCAGTGCAACAGGGGACCCCAGCACAGATACGCAGTATTTT
TRBD2,TRBJ2-1,many,TRBV28,CASRHPSGRDGRNEQFF,TGTGCCAGCAGGCACCCTAGCGGGAGGGACGGTCGAAATGAGCAGTTCTTC
-,TRBJ2-3,-,TRBV5-1,CASSSGPGADTQYF,TGCGCCAGCAGCTCCGGTCCGGGGGCAGATACGCAGTATTTT
-,TRBJ1-6,-,TRBV15,CATSRDLGLNSPLHF,TGTGCCACCAGCAGAGATCTCGGGCTTAATTCACCCCTCCACTTT